The TCR beta chain described here comes from a study of a mutant IDH1 vaccine in newly diagnosed glioma. Overall study context: The study started vaccination 4-6 weeks after radiotherapy alone, or with temozolomide cycles. Week 35 held visit V12, while week 47 held visit V13.

In regard to this clone: Its antigen is currently unknown.

Only in-frame clones appear in the TCRdb table, and some are missing; sequencing was by immunoSEQ multiplex PCR. Here the sample spans about 50,000 clones, around 75% being singletons. Time point denoted: week 47, end of study. One vaccine dose held 300 ug of mutant IDH1 20-mer peptide and came with topical imiquimod. Eight vaccine doses were administered to patients at weeks 1, 3, 5, 7, 11, 15, 19 and 23. The study enrolled donors with new WHO grade 3 or 4 IDH1-mutant, ATRX-lost astrocytomas. The CDR3 spans 14 residues. Trimming took 7 bases from V and 6 from J, leaving 18 bases between them. Per the germline V gene, CDR1 is SQVTM and CDR2 is ANQGSEA.

This chain links TRBV29-1 with TRBJ2-2, with a possible D match to TRBD2 (7 bases). The sequence was collected from a man between 45 and 60 years old with glioma. This specimen consisted of PBMCs, obtained from a glioma patient whose treatment included an IDH1 peptide vaccine. CDR3 residues: CSARPGGAAGELFF. CDR3 nucleotide sequence: TGCAGCGCCAGACCTGGGGGGGCGGCCGGGGAGCTGTTTTTT.